This is a list of T cell receptor beta chains from one sample in a study of identical twins. Using its own MiXCR run on the 5' RACE reads, TCRdb lists one record per CDR3 protein. The sample has 350,000 or so distinct CDR3 sequences, about 12% seen once. The sample also formed part of further work on yellow fever vaccine responses in identical twins.

Sample: CD8+ T cells sorted from blood. These receptors came from a young woman in good health. CDR3s include the opening cysteine and the closing phenylalanine or tryptophan. D genes are given only for firm matches. Some rows mark clone size as missing; the rest say once, few, many or name a class of expanded clone.

-,TRBJ2-1,TRBV5-6,many,CASSLGYGGSYNEQFF,TGTGCCAGCAGCTTGGGCTACGGCGGGTCCTACAATGAGCAGTTCTTC
-,TRBJ2-1,TRBV28,-,CASSSVDLYNEQFF,TGTGCCAGCAGTTCAGTGGACTTGTACAATGAGCAGTTCTTC
-,TRBJ1-1,TRBV11-2,-,CASSFRPDSGDTEAFF,TGTGCCAGCAGCTTTCGTCCCGACTCGGGGGACACTGAAGCTTTCTTT
-,TRBJ2-6,TRBV11-3,few,CASSDRGSYSGANVLTF,TGTGCCAGCTCCGACCGGGGGTCCTACTCTGGGGCCAACGTCCTGACTTTC
-,TRBJ1-1,TRBV6-4,many,CASSDSDNTEAFF,TGTGCCAGCAGTGACTCGGATAACACTGAAGCTTTCTTT
-,TRBJ1-2,TRBV10-3,-,CAISISGGYTF,TGTGCCATCAGTATCAGCGGGGGCTACACCTTC
-,TRBJ1-1,TRBV12-3/TRBV12-4,many,CASSLIHF,TGTGCCAGCAGTTTAATCCACTTT
TRBD2,TRBJ2-7,TRBV4-2,many,CASSQVGTSGSLEQYF,TGTGCCAGCAGCCAAGTCGGGACTAGCGGGAGTCTCGAGCAGTACTTC
-,TRBJ2-1,TRBV12-3/TRBV12-4,few,CASSSRESYNEQFF,TGTGCCAGCAGTTCCCGGGAATCCTACAATGAGCAGTTCTTC
TRBD2,TRBJ2-2,TRBV6-1,few,CASSPGLAGKYTGELFF,TGTGCCAGCAGTCCAGGACTAGCGGGAAAATACACCGGGGAGCTGTTTTTT
-,TRBJ2-5,TRBV25-1,-,CASSERAGKETQYF,TGTGCCAGCAGTGAAAGGGCAGGAAAAGAGACCCAGTACTTC
TRBD2,TRBJ2-3,TRBV7-9,-,CASSPELADTQYF,TGTGCCAGCAGCCCGGAACTAGCGGATACGCAGTATTTT
-,TRBJ2-5,TRBV10-3,few,CAISDRFGETQYF,TGTGCCATCAGTGATAGGTTTGGAGAGACCCAGTACTTC